A selection of T cell receptor beta chains follows, all from one sample in a study of regulatory T cells in long-lasting Graves disease. One entry per CDR3 protein results from TCRdb running MiXCR on the multiplex PCR reads. This repertoire shows hundreds of thousands of distinct CDR3 sequences, 12% found once; its top ten account for over 7%. The same specimen was also included in a second study, on T cells in Graves' hyperthyroidism and ophthalmopathy.

Sequencing used peripheral blood mononuclear cells (PBMCs), obtained at new diagnosis, from a patient treated with antithyroid drugs. The receptor set was obtained from a young woman with Graves disease. Both conserved end residues are part of each CDR3. Fields, in order: V gene, clone size, J gene, D gene, CDR3 DNA, CDR3 protein. D genes are given only for firm matches. Rows may omit the clone size; those that give it use once, few, many or a size class.

>TRBV4-3|many|TRBJ2-5|NA
TGCGCCAGCAGCCAAGATGACGGGTTGGCCCAGTACTTC
CASSQDDGLAQYF
>TRBV5-1|many|TRBJ1-1|TRBD1
TGCGCCAGCAGCGCCGGACAAGCAGGGGGCGTGAACACTGAAGCTTTCTTT
CASSAGQAGGVNTEAFF
>TRBV29-1|many|TRBJ2-2|NA
TGCAGCGTTGAATGGGGTCGGGGAGACACCGGGGAGCTGTTTTTT
CSVEWGRGDTGELFF
>TRBV28|many|TRBJ2-2|NA
TGTGCCAGCAGTTCACCGCACGCCGGGGAGCTGTTTTTT
CASSSPHAGELFF
>TRBV7-2|many|TRBJ2-5|TRBD2
TGTGCCAGCAGCTTAGTGGGACTAGCGGAAGCGGGAACGCGGGAGACCCAGTACTTC
CASSLVGLAEAGTRETQYF
>TRBV6-9|few|TRBJ2-5|TRBD2
TGTGCCAGCAGTTACGGGGGGGCGAGTGAGACCCAGTACTTC
CASSYGGASETQYF
>TRBV6-1|many|TRBJ2-1|TRBD2
TGTGCCAGCAGACTAGCGGCAGACTACAATGAGCAGTTCTTC
CASRLAADYNEQFF
>TRBV19|NA|TRBJ1-2|TRBD1
TGTGCCAGTAGTATGGGACAGGGCTCGGGAGGCTACACCTTC
CASSMGQGSGGYTF
>TRBV12-3/TRBV12-4|many|TRBJ1-1|TRBD1
TGTGCCAGCAGTCCTACAGGGGGAGGTATCGGCACTGAAGCTTTCTTT
CASSPTGGGIGTEAFF
>TRBV11-2|NA|TRBJ2-7|TRBD2
TGTGCCAGCAGCATAGAGGGTAGCGGGAGGCACGAGCAGTACTTC
CASSIEGSGRHEQYF
>TRBV24-1|many|TRBJ1-5|NA
TGTGCCACCAGTGGGTTCACGGGACCACAGCATTTT
CATSGFTGPQHF
>TRBV6-2/TRBV6-3|many|TRBJ1-1|TRBD1
TGTGCCAGCAGTTACCCCTCCGGGACAGGCAACACTGAAGCTTTCTTT
CASSYPSGTGNTEAFF
>TRBV28|many|TRBJ2-7|TRBD2
TGTGCCAGCAGTTTAGGGGGGGGGGGAACCTACGAGCAGTACTTC
CASSLGGGGTYEQYF
>TRBV19|NA|TRBJ1-4|NA
TGTGCCAGTAGTATCGTCCAGAATGAAGAACTGTTTTTT
CASSIVQNEELFF
>TRBV14|few|TRBJ2-1|NA
TGTGCCAGCAGCCATTGGCAGGCAGCCTCGGGCTACAATGAGCAGTTCTTC
CASSHWQAASGYNEQFF
>TRBV2|NA|TRBJ2-7|NA
TGTGCCAGCACTTGGTCTGGAGGGCCCTACGAGCAGTACTTC
CASTWSGGPYEQYF
>TRBV2|many|TRBJ2-3|TRBD2
TGTGCCAGCAGCCGGGGGGGAGTCACAGATACGCAGTATTTT
CASSRGGVTDTQYF
>TRBV24-1|few|TRBJ2-7|NA
TGTGCCACCAGTGATCAGGGGCCATCCGAGCAGTACTTC
CATSDQGPSEQYF
>TRBV20-1|many|TRBJ2-3|TRBD2
TGCAGTGCTAGGATTGCGGGAGGGCAGACAGATACGCAGTATTTT
CSARIAGGQTDTQYF
>TRBV3-1|many|TRBJ1-6|TRBD1
TGTGCCAGCAGCCACACAAGGACAGGAACTAATTCACCCCTCCACTTT
CASSHTRTGTNSPLHF
>TRBV28|many|TRBJ1-1|NA
TGTGCCAGCAGCACGGGACGAACGAACACTGAAGCTTTCTTT
CASSTGRTNTEAFF
>TRBV5-1|many|TRBJ2-7|NA
TGCGCCAGCAGCTTGCTGGGAGAGAGCTCCTACGAGCAGTACTTC
CASSLLGESSYEQYF
>TRBV5-1|few|TRBJ2-3|NA
TGCGCCAGCAGCCCGGGATCCCCTCTCACAGATACGCAGTATTTT
CASSPGSPLTDTQYF
>TRBV28|many|TRBJ2-1|NA
TGTGCCAGCTACGATTTGAGGGGATGGGGGTGGAATGAGCAGTTCTTC
CASYDLRGWGWNEQFF
>TRBV4-1|many|TRBJ2-7|TRBD1
TGCGCCAGCAGCTCCCCCGACAGGGCCCAAGACGAGCAGTACTTC
CASSSPDRAQDEQYF
>TRBV5-4|few|TRBJ2-7|TRBD2
TGTGCCAGCAGCGACCGGACTAGCGGGGCTGCCGAGCAGTACTTC
CASSDRTSGAAEQYF
>TRBV5-1|NA|TRBJ1-2|NA
TGCGCCAGCAGCTTGAGGGCAGAGCCAGAATATGGCTACACCTTC
CASSLRAEPEYGYTF
>TRBV28|many|TRBJ1-4|NA
TGTGCCAGCAGGTCGACGCCCGAAAAACTGTTTTTT
CASRSTPEKLFF
>TRBV28|few|TRBJ1-5|NA
TGTGCCAGCAGACCGCCAGGGAGACAGCCCCAGCATTTT
CASRPPGRQPQHF
>TRBV12-3/TRBV12-4|few|TRBJ1-3|NA
TGTGCCAGCAGTTTTGGGACACAGAGCTCTGGAAACACCATATATTTT
CASSFGTQSSGNTIYF
>TRBV4-1|NA|TRBJ2-3|NA
TGCGCCAGCAGCCAAGATCGAACGCAGTATTTT
CASSQDRTQYF
>TRBV7-2|many|TRBJ2-5|TRBD2
TGTGCCAGCAGCTTAGCCCATGGGCGGGAGGGCTTGGAGACCCAGTACTTC
CASSLAHGREGLETQYF
>TRBV20-1|few|TRBJ1-2|NA
TGCAGTGCTGGTGGGAACTATGGCTACACCTTC
CSAGGNYGYTF
>TRBV27|many|TRBJ1-2|NA
TGTGCCAGCAGTCCAAGTTCAGGGTGGGGCTACACCTTC
CASSPSSGWGYTF
>TRBV19|NA|TRBJ1-5|NA
TGTGCCAGTAGTACTACCTCCAGGGCCCACCTTAGTATTTATAGCAATCAGCCCCAGCATTTT
CASSTTSRAHLSIYSNQPQHF
>TRBV6-1|many|TRBJ2-3|NA
TGTGCCAGCAGTCAGGGGGGTGATGCAGATACGCAGTATTTT
CASSQGGDADTQYF
>TRBV18|many|TRBJ2-5|NA
TGTGCCAGCTCACTCGGGGGAGCCAACCAAGAGACCCAGTACTTC
CASSLGGANQETQYF
>TRBV11-2|many|TRBJ2-3|NA
TGTGCCAGCAGCTTGAGATCCTACTACACAGATACGCAGTATTTT
CASSLRSYYTDTQYF
>TRBV9|many|TRBJ1-1|NA
TGTGCCAGCAGCGTAGATTTCAGATACACTGAAGCTTTCTTT
CASSVDFRYTEAFF
>TRBV7-8|NA|TRBJ1-1|NA
TGTGCCAGCAGCATTACAGCGGCCGGCTCCCGTATGAACACTGAAGCTTTCTTT
CASSITAAGSRMNTEAFF